This T cell receptor (beta chain) was documented in a study of graft-versus-host responses after intestinal transplantation. The wider study: Transplant recipients had multivisceral, liver-intestinal, or isolated intestinal grafts. Among the recipients, all got anti-thymocyte globulin induction and then tacrolimus and steroids for two to four years. Overall study findings and caveats: Recipient bone marrow held GvH clones, some seen earlier in ileum or blood. Circulating GvH clones peaking coincided with falling HvG clones soon after transplant.

Comment on this clone: What it binds is not known.

V lost 6 bases, J lost 4 bases, and 15 bases lay in between. The CDR3 is 14 residues long. The germline CDR1 and CDR2 sequences are WSHSY and SAAADI. Clones were read by immunoSEQ multiplex PCR, and TCRdb kept only the in-frame ones, dropping some. The table has tens of thousands of clones, 85% to 95% seen once. The source material was unstimulated CD8+ T cells sorted from spleen or lymph node cells, sampled before transplant. The chain links TRBV10-2 to TRBJ1-2, with D tentatively TRBD1 (6 bases). This clonotype originated in a human donor who was the organ donor for an intestinal transplant. CDR3: CASSIQGGGYGYTF. CDR3 nucleotide sequence: TGCGCCAGCAGCATACAGGGCGGCGGCTATGGCTACACCTTC.